The source of this T cell receptor (beta chain) is a study of OX40 agonist ivuxolimab in advanced cancers. The repertoire was sequenced with immunoSEQ multiplex PCR; TCRdb's copy has only in-frame clones and lacks some. Of around 12,000 clones detected, 75% to 85% appear once; the ten largest clones hold roughly 39%. The V gene end was trimmed by 5 bases and the J gene end by 5 bases; junction bases not matched to a gene: 11. The CDR3 runs to 16 residues. In germline, CDR1 is PRHDT, CDR2 FYEKMQ (reference sequence). Source: CD4+ or CD8+ T cells sorted from blood, taken in a trial of the OX40 agonist ivuxolimab. The sequence was obtained from an adult with an advanced solid tumor such as melanoma, head and neck, liver or kidney cancer. The rearrangement joins TRBV13 to TRBJ1-4, with 7 bases matching TRBD1. The CDR3 nucleotides read TGTGCCAGCAGCCCGCGGGACAGCGGGCCGAATGAAAAACTGTTTTTT. Translating it yields CASSPRDSGPNEKLFF.